Below, 20 T cell receptor beta chains from the same sample are listed, as sequenced in a study of CXCR3-negative and CXCR3-positive naive CD8 T cells. Study-wide points: A higher hydrophobicity marked the TRB CDR3s of CXCR3-positive naive cells versus CXCR3-negative naive cells.

UMI-labeled TRB cDNA libraries were prepared by 5' RACE. TCRdb reprocessed the 5' RACE reads, with one entry per CDR3 protein and no DNA. The sample includes 100,000 or so distinct CDR3 sequences. Their target antigens are unknown. Sequencing was performed on naive CXCR3+ CD8+ T cells from blood. Subset described: CD45RO-CCR7+CD27+CD95- naive CD8+ T cells expressing CXCR3 (TNR3+). These receptors were obtained from a human donor in good health. Some clones in this sample may be carry-over from other donors' samples.

The gene calls are TRBV2 and TRBJ2-1; absent DNA, TCRdb's TRBD2 call cannot be checked. CDR1 and CDR2 (germline): SNHLY, FYNNEI. The CDR3 runs 18 residues. The CDR3 protein is CASRFGPSGGRGSNEQFF.

The rearrangement links TRBV14 to TRBJ2-7; TCRdb picks TRBD2, but there is no DNA to check that call. CDR3 length: 16 amino acids. Germline loops: CDR1 SGHDN, CDR2 FVKESK. The CDR3 protein is CASSQAGTSAFYEQYF.

V gene TRBV5-1 combines with J gene TRBJ2-1; no DNA is available, so the TRBD1 call from TCRdb remains unchecked. The germline CDR1 and CDR2 sequences are SGHRS and YFSETQ. The CDR3 runs 16 residues. CDR3 amino acids: CASSLVGTSSYNEQFF.

The chain combines TRBV20-1 with TRBJ2-7. This CDR3 has 13 amino acids. The germline CDR1 and CDR2 sequences are DFQATT and SNEGSKA (reference sequence). CDR3 region: CSATRTVNYEQYF.

The CDR3 region is CAISEPGGEQFF. This chain uses TRBV10-3 with TRBJ2-1; TCRdb's D gene call, TRBD1, goes unchecked for lack of DNA. This CDR3 has 12 amino acids. CDR1 and CDR2 (germline): ENHRY, SYGVKD.

The V call is TRBV5-4, the J call TRBJ1-2; the D gene TCRdb calls, TRBD1, cannot be checked with no DNA. Germline lookup yields CDR1 SGHNT and CDR2 YYREEE (reference sequence). The CDR3 consists of 12 residues. The CDR3 loop reads CASSTDTRPYTF.

The CDR3 sequence: CASSSEGTGTYEQYF. This sequence joins TRBV7-9 and TRBJ2-7; TCRdb calls TRBD1, which cannot be checked without DNA. Germline lookup yields CDR1 SEHNR and CDR2 FQNEAQ (reference sequence). The CDR3 extends over 15 amino acids. The entire variable domain, with the rest obtained from reference TRBV7-9 and TRBJ2-7, is as follows: DTGVSQNPRHKITKRGQNVTFRCDPISEHNRLYWYRQTLGQGPEFLTYFQNEAQLEKSRLLSDRFSAERPKGSFSTLEIQRTEQGDSAMYLCASSSEGTGTYEQYFGPGTRLTVT.

This chain uses TRBV15 with TRBJ2-5; TCRdb's D call of TRBD2 is untestable without DNA. Per the germline V gene, CDR1 is LNHNV and CDR2 is YYDKDF (reference sequence). The CDR3 is 18 residues long. CDR3 in amino acids: CATSRGRGGGGNQETQYF.

The CDR3 is CASSSSNPDRGETQYF. The chain couples TRBV5-4 to TRBJ2-5; TCRdb outputs TRBD1, but without DNA this stays unchecked. Germline V gene lookup returns CDR1 SGHNT and CDR2 YYREEE (reference sequence). The CDR3 covers 16 residues.

The chain recombines TRBV7-6 with TRBJ2-3; TCRdb gives TRBD1 as the D gene, but with no DNA this cannot be confirmed. This CDR3 spans 15 amino acids. Germline CDR1 reads SGHVS; CDR2 reads FNYEAQ. The CDR3 is CASSENQGDTDTQYF.

The V gene is TRBV29-1, the J gene TRBJ2-3; the D call from TCRdb, TRBD1, cannot be confirmed without DNA. This CDR3 is built from 16 residues. Germline CDR1 is SQVTM and CDR2 is ANQGSEA. CDR3 in amino acids: CSVENPGQGGTDTQYF.

This chain links TRBV3-1 with TRBJ2-1; absent DNA, TCRdb's TRBD2 call cannot be checked. The CDR3 is 15 amino acids. The germline CDR1 and CDR2 sequences are LGHDT and YNNKEL (reference sequence). CDR3 sequence: CAGSQVRGASNEQFF.

V usage is TRBV29-1 and J usage is TRBJ2-7. From germline, CDR1 is SQVTM and CDR2 ANQGSEA. The CDR3 sequence is 13 residues long. This CDR3 reads CSVPAETLREQYF.

The CDR3 is CASSETGKGTDTQYF. The chain couples TRBV14 to TRBJ2-3; as DNA is missing, the TRBD1 call by TCRdb cannot be tested. Germline V lookup: CDR1 SGHDN, CDR2 FVKESK. The length of the CDR3 is 15 residues. The entire variable domain, with the rest obtained from reference TRBV14 and TRBJ2-3, is as follows: EAGVTQFPSHSVIEKGQTVTLRCDPISGHDNLYWYRRVMGKEIKFLLHFVKESKQDESGMPNNRFLAERTGGTYSTLKVQPAELEDSGVYFCASSETGKGTDTQYFGPGTRLTVL.

V is TRBV5-1 and J is TRBJ1-1. The CDR3 runs 13 residues. CDR1 is SGHRS, CDR2 YFSETQ, per germline. The CDR3 protein is CASKLLGYTEAFF.

The CDR3 here is CSARDWGGSAETQYF. The genes are TRBV20-1 and TRBJ2-5; TCRdb indicates TRBD1, and absent DNA this call remains unverified. The CDR3 length is 15 residues. In germline, CDR1 is DFQATT, CDR2 SNEGSKA (reference sequence).

The genes are TRBV28 and TRBJ2-2. The CDR3 sequence is 15 residues long. Germline CDR1 reads MDHEN; CDR2 reads SYDVKM. CDR3 sequence reads: CASSLWVSPTGELFF.

The chain employs TRBV7-2 and TRBJ2-7. The CDR3 runs to 11 residues. Germline V gives CDR1 SGHTA, CDR2 FQGNSA. The CDR3 region is CASSYTNEQYF.

The rearrangement uses TRBV12-3 or TRBV12-4 and TRBJ2-5. CDR3 length equals 15 residues. CDR3 amino acids: CASSLATDYEETQYF.

This chain links TRBV7-9 with TRBJ1-1. Germline CDR1 SEHNR, CDR2 FQNEAQ (reference sequence). CDR3 length: 13 amino acids. The chain's CDR3 is CASSLTSNTEAFF.